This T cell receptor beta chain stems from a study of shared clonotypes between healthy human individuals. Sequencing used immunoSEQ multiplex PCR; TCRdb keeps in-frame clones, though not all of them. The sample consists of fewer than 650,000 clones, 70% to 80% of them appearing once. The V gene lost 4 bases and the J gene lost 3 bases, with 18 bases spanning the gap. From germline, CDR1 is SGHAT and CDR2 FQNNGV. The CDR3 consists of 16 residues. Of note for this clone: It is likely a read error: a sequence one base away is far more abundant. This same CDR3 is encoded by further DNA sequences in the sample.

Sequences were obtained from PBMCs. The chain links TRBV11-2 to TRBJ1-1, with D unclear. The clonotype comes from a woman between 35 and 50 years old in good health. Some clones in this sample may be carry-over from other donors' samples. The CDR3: CASSSPEWIRDTEAFF. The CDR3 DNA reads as TGTGCCAGCAGCTCCCCCGAGTGGATTCGGGACACTGAAGCTTTCTTT.